One sample yielded the 23 T cell receptor beta chains listed below, sequenced in a study of blood T cells in healthy people across ages. Primed by a sample-barcoded 5' primer and a J-beta primer mix, a second PCR proceeded for about 7 to 11 cycles. TCRdb re-called the 5' RACE reads through MiXCR, storing one row per CDR3 protein. Here the sample spans some 1,500,000 distinct CDR3 sequences, approximately 43% being singletons. The sample taken for sequencing was blood. These receptors came from a woman aged 18-29 years in good health.

This clonotype was counted ten times or more. The V call is TRBV7-2, the J call TRBJ2-5; D unresolved. The CDR3 consists of 12 residues. Germline CDR1 reads SGHTA; CDR2 reads FQGNSA. The ends were cut back, 5 bases at V and 1 base at J, with 5 bases in the middle. In nucleotides, the CDR3 is TGTGCCAGCAGCCCCCTCCAAGAGACCCAGTACTTC. Residues: CASSPLQETQYF.

The chain employs TRBV28 and TRBJ2-7; D may be TRBD1 (6 bases). This CDR3 comprises 15 residues. The germline gives CDR1 MDHEN, CDR2 SYDVKM. Deletions cut 7 bases from V and 0 bases from J, with 16 bases between. In nucleotides, the CDR3 is TGTGCCAGCAAGGGGGAGAGCGCTTCCTCCTACGAGCAGTACTTC. It is translated as CASKGESASSYEQYF.

Of note for this clonotype: One end of the junction is discordant with germline, which a read error may explain. The chain links TRBV7-6 to TRBJ2-5, with D possibly matching TRBD2 (7 bases). The DNA end is a closer match to TRBJ2-7, so the J assignment may be wrong. Germline V lookup: CDR1 SGHVS, CDR2 FNYEAQ. The CDR3 extends over 15 amino acids. Written as DNA, the CDR3 is TGTGTCAGCAGCTTAGGCGGGGGCATAGCCTACGAGCAGTACTTC. It is translated as CVSSLGGGIAYEQYF.

Of note for this clonotype: One end of the junction does not line up with germline, which may come from a read error. This chain links TRBV20-1 with TRBJ2-3; TRBD2 matches at 7 bases. CDR3 length: 19 amino acids. CDR1 DFQATT and CDR2 SNEGSKA come from the germline V gene (reference sequence). The CDR3 sequence: CSARRRGLWGNGDTYTQYF. The CDR3 nucleotides are TGCAGTGCTAGACGGAGGGGACTATGGGGGAACGGTGACACATATACGCAGTATTTT.

This clonotype showed up just a few times. The gene calls are TRBV4-3 and TRBJ1-1; 9 bases align to TRBD1. Unmatched junction bases numbered 11, after V lost 3 bases and J lost 6 bases. The CDR3 is made up of 16 amino acids. In germline, CDR1 is LGHNA, CDR2 YSLEER. DNA for the CDR3: TGCGCCAGCAGCCACCTTACAGGGGGCCCGGAGGCTGAAGCTTTCTTT. As protein: CASSHLTGGPEAEAFF.

Regarding this clonotype: The germline gene is not matched at one end of the junction; a read error may be the cause. The chain has TRBV12-3 or TRBV12-4 and TRBJ2-1; 8 nucleotides line up with TRBD2. The CDR3 has 17 amino acids. In DNA form, the CDR3 reads TGTGCCAGCAGCCTGGCGCAGCGGGGGAGCTCCCACAATGAGCAGTTCTTC. It codes for CASSLAQRGSSHNEQFF.

Of note for this clonotype: At one of its ends the junction is not consistent with the germline gene, which may arise from a read error. The gene calls are TRBV28 and TRBJ2-1, with D tentatively TRBD2 (5 bases). This CDR3 contains 20 residues. Germline assignment: CDR1 MDHEN and CDR2 SYDVKM. The CDR3 spells CASTLSGPFSPSNSYSEQFF. The CDR3 DNA is TGTGCCAGCACCTTAAGCGGTCCCTTTTCCCCATCAAACTCCTACAGTGAGCAGTTCTTC.

J is TRBJ1-1 and V is TRBV12-5; D remains unclear. Germline CDR1 and CDR2: LGHNT and FRNRAP. The CDR3 is 12 residues long. Between the trimmed V and J ends, which lost 2 bases and 5 bases, there was a span of 6 bases. CDR3 sequence reads: CASGLSETEAFF. The CDR3 DNA is TGTGCTAGTGGTTTGAGTGAGACTGAAGCTTTCTTT.

The chain has TRBV6-2 or TRBV6-3 and TRBJ2-7; D ambiguous. The CDR3 contains 12 residues. The V end was cut by 6 bases, the J end by 1 base, with 7 bases between. In germline, CDR1 is MNHEY, CDR2 SVGEGT. The CDR3 sequence is CASRTVSYEQYF. CDR3 in DNA: TGTGCCAGCAGAACAGTTTCCTACGAGCAGTACTTC.

The chain has TRBV12-3 or TRBV12-4 and TRBJ2-3; 12 nucleotides match TRBD2. The CDR3 consists of 14 residues. Trimming took 6 bases from V and 9 from J; bases not matched to a gene: 7. The CDR3 loop reads CASSTLTSGSTQYF. DNA for the CDR3: TGTGCCAGCAGCACCCTGACTAGCGGGAGCACGCAGTATTTT.

The sample holds a few counts of this clonotype. This rearrangement joins TRBV4-1 to TRBJ2-4, with 15 bases identical to TRBD2. Germline CDR1 reads MGHRA; CDR2 reads YSYEKL. CDR3 size: 18 residues. Trimming cost V 3 bases and J 3 bases; bases outside gene matches: 6. This CDR3 is CASSHGLAGGPVKNIQYF. DNA of the CDR3: TGCGCCAGCAGCCACGGACTAGCGGGGGGGCCTGTCAAAAACATTCAGTACTTC.

This clonotype was seen a handful of times. This rearrangement joins TRBV20-1 to TRBJ2-7; D is perhaps TRBD2 (6 bases). This CDR3 is 14 amino acids long. Germline CDR1 and CDR2: DFQATT and SNEGSKA (reference sequence). V gave up 6 bases and J gave up 4 bases, with 19 bases separating them. The CDR3 coding sequence is TGCAGTGCGAACCAGGGACTCGATACTTACGAGCAGTACTTC. Translated: CSANQGLDTYEQYF.

This clonotype came up a few times. This chain uses TRBV2 with TRBJ1-1; no clear D. V was trimmed by 3 bases and J by 5 bases, leaving 13 bases between them. This CDR3 contains 14 residues. Per germline, CDR1 SNHLY and CDR2 FYNNEI. The CDR3 nucleotides are TGTGCCAGCAGTGACCCCCCCAGCTGGACTGAAGCTTTCTTT. This sequence encodes CASSDPPSWTEAFF.

V usage is TRBV10-3 and J usage is TRBJ1-2; weak D call: TRBD1 (5 bases). The CDR3 contains 12 residues. CDR1 is ENHRY and CDR2 is SYGVKD in the germline V gene. The V gene lost 3 bases and the J gene lost 5 bases, with 7 bases spanning the gap. The CDR3: CAISDEGYGYTF. The CDR3 DNA sequence: TGTGCCATCAGTGACGAGGGGTATGGCTACACCTTC.

This chain connects TRBV18 to TRBJ2-7, with D tentatively TRBD1 (6 bases). The J call is uncertain, as TRBJ2-4 better fits the DNA end. The germline V gene encodes CDR1 KGHSH and CDR2 LQKENI. This CDR3 is built from 13 residues. CDR3 DNA: TGTGCCAGCTCACCACCAACAGGGAACATTCAGTACTTC. Protein sequence: CASSPPTGNIQYF.

V usage is TRBV12-3 or TRBV12-4 and J usage is TRBJ2-2; D may correspond to TRBD1 or TRBD2 (5 bases each). This CDR3 region has 14 residues. Trimming removed 5 bases at V and 4 bases at J, with 11 bases between. The CDR3 is CASSQARGTGELFF. The CDR3 coding sequence is TGTGCCAGCAGTCAAGCGAGGGGCACCGGGGAGCTGTTTTTT.

The J gene is TRBJ2-1, the V gene TRBV6-1, with TRBD2 identical over 11 bases. The V and J ends lost 0 bases and 3 bases, in that order; junction bases with no gene match: 4. Germline V lookup: CDR1 MNHNS, CDR2 SASEGT. The CDR3 covers 17 residues. For the CDR3, the DNA is TGTGCCAGCAGTGAAGCGCCTGGGACTAGCGGCTACAATGAGCAGTTCTTC. As protein: CASSEAPGTSGYNEQFF.

The chain combines TRBV12-3 or TRBV12-4 with TRBJ1-2, with TRBD1 matching 7 bases. V was clipped by 6 bases and J by 6 bases; unmatched bases: 19. The CDR3 loop spans 17 amino acids. The CDR3 sequence is CASSLSRDRTMGDGYTF. CDR3 nucleotides: TGTGCCAGCAGCCTTTCCCGGGACAGAACTATGGGGGATGGCTACACCTTC.

J is TRBJ2-7 and V is TRBV12-3 or TRBV12-4; D might be TRBD1 (5 bases). This CDR3 spans 12 amino acids. Between the trimmed V and J ends, which lost 5 bases and 6 bases, there was a span of 11 bases. The CDR3, as DNA: TGTGCCAGCAGTGAACCAGACAGCGAGCAGTACTTC. It is translated as CASSEPDSEQYF.

This clonotype has ten or more counts. The chain has TRBV7-9 and TRBJ2-1; TRBD2 aligns across 8 bases. The junction had 10 bases not matched to a gene; V was cut back by 3 bases and J by 15 bases. The germline V gene has CDR1 SEHNR and CDR2 FQNEAQ (reference sequence). This CDR3 has 13 amino acids. The CDR3 DNA sequence: TGTGCCAGCAGCTTGGACAGAGCGGGGGCTCGGTTCTTC. This encodes CASSLDRAGARFF.

The rearrangement uses TRBV20-1 and TRBJ2-7; D gene ambiguous. Trimming left V 0 bases short and J 3 bases short, with 18 bases between. CDR1 and CDR2 (germline): DFQATT, SNEGSKA (reference sequence). The CDR3 extends over 16 amino acids. The CDR3 protein is CSARDVKGSLHYEQYF. The DNA for the CDR3 is TGCAGTGCTAGAGATGTAAAAGGATCCCTACACTACGAGCAGTACTTC.

This clonotype was seen ten or more times. V gene TRBV7-2 combines with J gene TRBJ1-5; 7 positions agree with TRBD1. Trimming cost V 2 bases and J 3 bases; bases outside gene matches: 4. The CDR3 is 15 amino acids. CDR1 SGHTA and CDR2 FQGNSA come from the germline V gene. CDR3 DNA sequence: TGTGCCAGCAGCTTAAGGACAGGCTCCAATCAGCCCCAGCATTTT. Translating gives CASSLRTGSNQPQHF.

This clonotype was detected only a few times. This sequence joins TRBV5-5 and TRBJ2-7; D may be TRBD1 or TRBD2 (5 bases each). The germline gives CDR1 SGHKS, CDR2 YYEKEE (reference sequence). The CDR3 has 15 amino acids. The V end lost 0 bases, the J end lost 1 base, and 11 bases lay between the germline ends. The CDR3 is CASSLAGTYSYEQYF. The CDR3 region has the DNA TGTGCCAGCAGCTTGGCCGGGACCTATTCCTACGAGCAGTACTTC.